This TCR beta chain derives from a study of blood T cell repertoires in COVID-19. On the study more broadly: Samples representing acute and convalescent COVID-19 were sourced from the United States, Italy and Spain. PBMCs, B-cell-depleted T cells, or T cells were the source of the cDNA or gDNA that made up the material.

Authors' data handling: Researchers report that nucleated cell counts were estimated from reference gene primer amplification. Profiled with immunoSEQ multiplex PCR; TCRdb holds only in-frame clones, not every one. D and trimming were read from the DNA, whereas the V and J calls and clone size are those reported in that table. The sample lists 70,000 or so clones, 75% to 90% occurring once. Input material: peripheral blood. The source is a woman aged 80 or over with active COVID-19.

The CDR3 bases are TGTGCCAGCAGCTTTGGACTAACGAACACCGGGGAGCTGTTTTTT. Its translation: CASSFGLTNTGELFF. V gene TRBV7-9 combines with J gene TRBJ2-2; the D gene is possibly TRBD2 (6 bases). The CDR3 has 15 amino acids. Germline V gene lookup returns CDR1 SEHNR and CDR2 FQNEAQ (reference sequence). V shed 3 bases and J shed 0 bases, with 8 bases lying between them.